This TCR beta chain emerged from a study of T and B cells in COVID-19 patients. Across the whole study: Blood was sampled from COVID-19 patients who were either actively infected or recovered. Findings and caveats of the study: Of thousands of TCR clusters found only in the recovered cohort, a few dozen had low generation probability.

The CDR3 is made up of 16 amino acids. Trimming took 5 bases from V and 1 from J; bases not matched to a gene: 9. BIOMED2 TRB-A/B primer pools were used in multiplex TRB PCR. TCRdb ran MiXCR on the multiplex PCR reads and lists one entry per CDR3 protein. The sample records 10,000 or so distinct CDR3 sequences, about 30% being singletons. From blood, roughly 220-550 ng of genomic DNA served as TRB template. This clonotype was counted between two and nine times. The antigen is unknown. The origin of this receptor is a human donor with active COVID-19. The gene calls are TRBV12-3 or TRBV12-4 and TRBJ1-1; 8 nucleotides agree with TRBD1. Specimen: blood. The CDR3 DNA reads TGTGCCAGCAGTAATAGACAGGGGAATCGGAACACTGAAGCTTTCTTT. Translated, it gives CASSNRQGNRNTEAFF.